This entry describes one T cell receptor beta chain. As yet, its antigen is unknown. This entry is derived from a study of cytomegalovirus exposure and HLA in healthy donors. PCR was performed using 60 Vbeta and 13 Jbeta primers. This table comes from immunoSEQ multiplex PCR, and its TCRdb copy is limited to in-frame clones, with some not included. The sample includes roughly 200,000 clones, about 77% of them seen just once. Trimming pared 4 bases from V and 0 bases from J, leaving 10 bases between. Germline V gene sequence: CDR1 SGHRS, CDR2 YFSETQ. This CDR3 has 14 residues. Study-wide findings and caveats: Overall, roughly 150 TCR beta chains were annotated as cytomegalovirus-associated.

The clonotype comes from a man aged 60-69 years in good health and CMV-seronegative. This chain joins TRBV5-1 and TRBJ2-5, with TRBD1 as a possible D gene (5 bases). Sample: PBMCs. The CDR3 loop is CASSDPGNQETQYF. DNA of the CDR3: TGCGCCAGCAGCGATCCAGGGAACCAAGAGACCCAGTACTTC.